This T cell receptor (beta chain) originates from a study of spatial heterogeneity in lung cancer. Points on this clonotype: Its antigen is unidentified.

Time point meaning: sample taken at primary tumor resection. Unsorted whole RNA from tumor, nontumor lung or frozen PBMC underwent sequencing. MiXCR, run by TCRdb on the 5' RACE reads, gives a single entry per CDR3 protein. Here the sample spans approximately 66,000 distinct CDR3 sequences, roughly 6.4% being singletons. Study-level results: More often at tumor resection than at routine follow-up, ubiquitous expanded tumor TCRs were detected in the blood.

From germline, CDR1 is SEHNR and CDR2 FQNEAQ (reference sequence). This CDR3 spans 16 amino acids. Trimming cost V 4 bases and J 2 bases, with 17 bases left between them. V is TRBV7-9 and J is TRBJ2-5; D possibly corresponds to TRBD2 (6 bases). Sequencing was performed on PBMCs, taken at surgery. This TCR derives from a female donor with early-stage non-small cell lung cancer. The CDR3, as DNA: TGTGCCAGCAGCTCAAAGTCGACTAGTCATCAAGAGACCCAGTACTTC. Protein sequence: CASSSKSTSHQETQYF.